The following is a T cell receptor (beta chain) sequence with its context. This entry comes from a study of early T cells in non-severe SARS-CoV-2 infection. Per the germline V gene, CDR1 is SGHDN and CDR2 is FVKESK. The CDR3 loop spans 17 amino acids. V lost 0 bases and J 5 bases, leaving 19 bases between the germline ends. The library protocol tagged individual cDNA molecules with unique molecular identifiers. MiXCR, run by TCRdb on the 5' RACE reads, gives a single entry per CDR3 protein. Here the sample spans roughly 53,000 distinct CDR3 sequences, 10% being singletons. The TCR originated in an adult who was a healthcare worker with PCR-confirmed SARS-CoV-2 infection or an uninfected control (not recorded which). The sample comprised whole blood. This sequence joins TRBV14 and TRBJ1-1; D ambiguous. CDR3 sequence: CASSQDSPDRAWTEAFF. CDR3 in DNA: TGTGCCAGCAGCCAAGATTCGCCAGACCGGGCTTGGACTGAAGCTTTCTTT.